This T cell receptor (beta chain) came from a study of blood T cell repertoires in COVID-19. This table comes from immunoSEQ multiplex PCR, and its TCRdb copy is limited to in-frame clones, with some not included. The sample consists of approximately 190,000 clones, about 82% of them appearing once. Germline V CDR1 and CDR2: GTSNPN, SVGIG (reference sequence). V lost 5 bases, J lost 6 bases, and 13 bases lay in between. This CDR3 comprises 12 residues. Sequenced material: peripheral blood. J is TRBJ1-2 and V is TRBV30; maybe TRBD1 (5 bases). The receptor's source is a woman aged 25 to 45 with acute or convalescent COVID-19. The CDR3 reads CAWYKGSDGYTF. DNA for the CDR3: TGTGCCTGGTACAAGGGGTCCGATGGCTACACCTTC. Complete variable domain (other parts from reference TRBV30 and TRBJ1-2): SQTIHQWPATLVQPVGSPLSLECTVEGTSNPNLYWYRQAAGRGLQLLFYSVGIGQISSEVPQNLSASRPQDRQFILSSKKLLLSDSGFYLCAWYKGSDGYTFGSGTRLTVV.